The entry below describes one T cell receptor (beta chain). Its antigen is not identified. V lost 2 bases to trimming and J lost 5 bases; unmatched junction nucleotides: 13. The CDR3 is 17 residues long. Germline V gene sequence: CDR1 SGHRS, CDR2 YFSETQ. The protocol was immunoSEQ multiplex PCR, while the TCRdb copy is restricted to in-frame clones and leaves out a portion. Of about 220,000 clones listed, 70% to 90% are singletons. Described treatment: 15 to 20 received Ad26.COV2.S at low or high dose, single or two shots; about 5 received placebo; per-sample allocation not given. On day 63 after the first injection, vaccine and placebo recipients gave samples. Donation was by an adult aged 18-55 years who was in Boston. The sample belongs to a study of Ad26.COV2.S vaccination and SARS-CoV-2 variants. Findings of the study overall: Comparable non-spike TCR breadth was observed in vaccine and placebo recipients. TCR breadth and depth analyses may have underestimated total T cell responses. After vaccination, reports described spike-specific CD8+ and CD4+ T cell responses as showing substantial breadth.

The TCR sequence derives from a person between 18 and 65 years old who received the Ad26.COV2.S COVID-19 vaccine or a placebo. The chain employs TRBV5-1 and TRBJ2-5; 9 bases match TRBD2. The sample here was peripheral blood, taken in a trial of Ad26.COV2.S vaccine versus placebo. Here the CDR3 reads CASSFGGLAGNEETQYF. DNA of the CDR3: TGCGCCAGCAGCTTTGGGGGGCTAGCGGGAAATGAGGAGACCCAGTACTTC.